The 19 T cell receptor beta chains below come from one sample, sequenced in a study of Ad26.COV2.S vaccination and SARS-CoV-2 variants. As for treatment: some 20 received Ad26.COV2.S at low or high dose, single or two shots; about 5 received placebo; per-sample allocation not given. Repertoires come from day 63 after the first vaccine or placebo injection. Only in-frame clones appear in the TCRdb table, and some are missing; sequencing was by immunoSEQ multiplex PCR. The sample contains over 450,000 clones, about nine tenths of which appear only once. The starting material was peripheral blood, obtained in a trial of Ad26.COV2.S vaccine versus placebo. All receptors derive from a person aged 18 to 65 who received the Ad26.COV2.S COVID-19 vaccine or a placebo.

A word on this clone: One end of the junction does not line up with germline, which may come from a read error. Here the CDR3 reads CASSHAGAGAFDEQFF. The CDR3 bases are TGTGCTAGCAGCCACGCAGGAGCGGGAGCGTTCGATGAGCAGTTCTTC. V gene TRBV7-7 combines with J gene TRBJ2-1; 8 bases are shared with TRBD2. The germline gives CDR1 SSHAT, CDR2 FNYEAQ (reference sequence). The CDR3 consists of 16 residues.

This chain uses TRBV27 with TRBJ2-1; D tentatively fits TRBD1 or TRBD2 (7 bases each). Looked up from germline, CDR1 is MNHEY and CDR2 is SMNVEV (reference sequence). CDR3 length: 14 amino acids. Between the trimmed V and J ends, which lost 8 bases and 7 bases, there was a span of 18 bases. CDR3 in amino acids: CASRSAGQRNEQFF. In nucleotides, the CDR3 is TGTGCCAGCCGTTCAGCGGGACAGCGGAATGAGCAGTTCTTC.

V gene TRBV3-1 (or the pseudogene TRBV3-2) combines with J gene TRBJ1-5; D is uncertain. The CDR3 totals 14 residues. Between the trimmed V and J ends, which lost 1 base and 3 bases, there was a span of 7 bases. Germline V gives CDR1 LGHDT, CDR2 YNNKEL (reference sequence). CDR3 nucleotides: TGTGCCAGCAGCCAAGGGGGAATCAATCAGCCCCAGCATTTT. As protein: CASSQGGINQPQHF.

J is TRBJ1-2 and V is TRBV19; D gene uncertain. Germline V gene lookup returns CDR1 LNHDA and CDR2 SQIVND (reference sequence). V lost 5 bases and J 1 base, leaving 8 bases between the germline ends. This CDR3 is built from 13 residues. The CDR3 bases are TGTGCCAGTAGTTGGGCCATTAACTATGGCTACACCTTC. Protein sequence: CASSWAINYGYTF.

CDR3 coding DNA: TGTGCCAGCAGTCGGGACAGGGGTGGCACCGGGGAGCTGTTTTTT. Its translation: CASSRDRGGTGELFF. The V call is TRBV2, the J call TRBJ2-2, with TRBD1 identical over 10 bases. The V gene end was trimmed by 5 bases and the J gene end by 4 bases; junction bases not matched to a gene: 4. This CDR3 has 15 residues. Germline V gene sequence: CDR1 SNHLY, CDR2 FYNNEI.

The J gene is TRBJ2-7, the V gene TRBV5-1; 11 positions match TRBD2. Germline V gene sequence: CDR1 SGHRS, CDR2 YFSETQ. There are 17 residues in the CDR3. V lost 0 bases, J lost 3 bases, and 8 bases stayed unmatched. The DNA of the CDR3 is TGCGCCAGCAGCTTGGGTCTCGTAGCGGGGGGGATCTACGAGCAGTACTTC. Translation: CASSLGLVAGGIYEQYF.

The sample holds one count of this clone. V is TRBV3-1 (or the pseudogene TRBV3-2) and J is TRBJ2-5; 7 positions match TRBD1. V was pared by 4 bases and J by 5 bases, with 7 bases of the junction left unmatched. The CDR3 loop spans 14 amino acids. In germline, CDR1 is LGHDT, CDR2 YNNKEL (reference sequence). The CDR3 is CASSPQQGRETQYF. The CDR3 DNA sequence: TGTGCCAGCAGCCCTCAACAGGGGCGGGAGACCCAGTACTTC.

This chain links TRBV4-1 with TRBJ2-1, with D maybe TRBD1 (6 bases). V lost 1 base, J lost 9 bases, and 16 bases lay in between. Germline-derived CDR1 and CDR2 are MGHRA and YSYEKL. The CDR3 totals 15 residues. In DNA form, the CDR3 reads TGCGCCAGCAGCCAAGGGACCAGGGGTCGGGGTGAGCAGTTCTTC. This codes for CASSQGTRGRGEQFF.

The J gene is TRBJ1-1, the V gene TRBV3-1 (or the pseudogene TRBV3-2); 10 bases align to TRBD1. The CDR3 is made up of 19 amino acids. The V and J ends lost 7 bases and 5 bases, in that order; junction bases with no gene match: 22. Germline CDR1 and CDR2: LGHDT and YNNKEL (reference sequence). The CDR3 loop is CASTSVGRDRGSHYTEAFF. For the CDR3, the DNA is TGTGCCAGCACTTCTGTGGGCCGGGACAGGGGATCACACTATACTGAAGCTTTCTTT.

The J gene is TRBJ1-1, the V gene TRBV7-9, with no clear D. The CDR3 length is 11 residues. CDR1 is SEHNR, CDR2 FQNEAQ, per germline (reference sequence). Trimming shortened V by 5 bases and J by 1 base, and 2 bases separated the two germline ends. CDR3: CASSQNTEAFF. The CDR3 bases are TGTGCCAGCAGCCAGAACACTGAAGCTTTCTTT. The full variable domain, in which reference TRBV7-9 and TRBJ1-1 provide the parts outside the CDR3, is DTGVSQNPRHKITKRGQNVTFRCDPISEHNRLYWYRQTLGQGPEFLTYFQNEAQLEKSRLLSDRFSAERPKGSFSTLEIQRTEQGDSAMYLCASSQNTEAFFGQGTRLTVV.

The chain couples TRBV7-9 to TRBJ2-1, with 13 bases aligning to TRBD2. Germline lookup yields CDR1 SEHNR and CDR2 FQNEAQ (reference sequence). CDR3 length: 18 residues. With 5 bases clipped from V and 6 bases from J, the junction kept 13 bases outside the gene matches. The CDR3 sequence: CASSRPTSGGAQGNEQFF. In nucleotides, the CDR3 is TGTGCCAGCAGCCGTCCTACTAGCGGGGGGGCTCAGGGCAATGAGCAGTTCTTC. Full variable domain (missing parts from reference TRBV7-9 and TRBJ2-1): DTGVSQNPRHKITKRGQNVTFRCDPISEHNRLYWYRQTLGQGPEFLTYFQNEAQLEKSRLLSDRFSAERPKGSFSTLEIQRTEQGDSAMYLCASSRPTSGGAQGNEQFFGPGTRLTVL.

V usage is TRBV10-2 and J usage is TRBJ1-4; TRBD1 is a possible D gene (6 bases). CDR3 length equals 15 residues. Trimming left V 7 bases short and J 0 bases short, with 12 bases between. Germline values: CDR1 WSHSY, CDR2 SAAADI. The CDR3: CASKAGTTTNEKLFF. The CDR3 nucleotides are TGCGCCAGCAAGGCGGGGACAACAACTAATGAAAAACTGTTTTTT.

This chain uses TRBV28 with TRBJ2-7; D call uncertain. This CDR3 comprises 13 residues. The V end was cut by 3 bases, the J end by 7 bases, with 13 bases between. From germline, CDR1 is MDHEN and CDR2 SYDVKM. The CDR3 spells CASSFVLPGEQYF. The CDR3, as DNA: TGTGCCAGCAGTTTTGTACTCCCCGGGGAGCAGTACTTC.

This clone came up many times. The genes are TRBV28 and TRBJ2-7; D call uncertain. Per the germline V gene, CDR1 is MDHEN and CDR2 is SYDVKM. Trimming shortened V by 8 bases and J by 0 bases, and 14 bases separated the two germline ends. The CDR3 extends over 14 amino acids. Here the CDR3 reads CASSGAVLSYEQYF. In DNA form, the CDR3 reads TGTGCCAGCTCAGGCGCGGTCCTCTCCTACGAGCAGTACTTC.

Here the CDR3 reads CASSVTGTGVGYGYTF. CDR3 sequence (DNA): TGTGCCAGCAGCGTTACCGGGACAGGGGTTGGCTATGGCTACACCTTC. The genes are TRBV9 and TRBJ1-2, with 10 bases matching TRBD1. V lost 2 bases to trimming and J lost 4 bases; unmatched junction nucleotides: 8. Germline-derived CDR1 and CDR2 are SGDLS and YYNGEE. This CDR3 spans 16 amino acids.

In this sample, this clone turned up once. V usage is TRBV20-1 and J usage is TRBJ1-3, with D hard to call. Germline V gene sequence: CDR1 DFQATT, CDR2 SNEGSKA (reference sequence). Trimming took 6 bases from V and 4 from J, leaving 7 bases between them. This CDR3 spans 11 amino acids. DNA for the CDR3: TGCAGTGCGCCGAGGGGAAACACCATATATTTT. It encodes CSAPRGNTIYF.

Only a few counts were recorded for this clone. The rearrangement joins TRBV18 to TRBJ1-5, with a tentative D call TRBD1 (6 bases). Germline V CDR1 and CDR2: KGHSH, LQKENI. V lost 2 bases to trimming and J lost 7 bases, with 12 bases between them. The CDR3 length is 14 residues. CDR3: CASSPTGSGQPQHF. The CDR3 DNA reads as TGTGCCAGCTCACCAACAGGGAGCGGGCAGCCCCAGCATTTT.

The chain joins TRBV6-1 to TRBJ1-1; 7 nucleotides match TRBD1. V gave up 1 base and J gave up 4 bases; unmatched junction bases: 3. The CDR3 extends over 14 amino acids. Germline V gene data show CDR1 as MNHNS and CDR2 as SASEGT. The CDR3 bases are TGTGCCAGCAGTGAAGGGACAGGTCCCACTGAAGCTTTCTTT. It translates to CASSEGTGPTEAFF.

This sequence joins TRBV6-1 and TRBJ1-2; D not certain. The CDR3 covers 13 residues. Germline V lookup: CDR1 MNHNS, CDR2 SASEGT. The ends were cut back, 2 bases at V and 6 bases at J, with 10 bases in the middle. As DNA, the CDR3 is TGTGCCAGCAGTGAAAGGACGGTAAATGGCTACACCTTC. It codes for CASSERTVNGYTF.